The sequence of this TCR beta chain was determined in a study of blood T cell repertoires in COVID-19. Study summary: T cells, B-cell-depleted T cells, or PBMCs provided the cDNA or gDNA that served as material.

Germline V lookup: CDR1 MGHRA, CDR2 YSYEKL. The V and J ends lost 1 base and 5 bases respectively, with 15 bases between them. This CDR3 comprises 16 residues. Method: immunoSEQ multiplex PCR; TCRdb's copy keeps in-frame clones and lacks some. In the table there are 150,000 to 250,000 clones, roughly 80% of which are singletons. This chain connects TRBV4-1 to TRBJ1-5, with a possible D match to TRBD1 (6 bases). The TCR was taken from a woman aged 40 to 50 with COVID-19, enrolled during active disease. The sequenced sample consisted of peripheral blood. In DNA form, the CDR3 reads TGCGCCAGCAGCCAAGTGGAAGATCAGGGGTATCAGCCCCAGCATTTT. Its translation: CASSQVEDQGYQPQHF.